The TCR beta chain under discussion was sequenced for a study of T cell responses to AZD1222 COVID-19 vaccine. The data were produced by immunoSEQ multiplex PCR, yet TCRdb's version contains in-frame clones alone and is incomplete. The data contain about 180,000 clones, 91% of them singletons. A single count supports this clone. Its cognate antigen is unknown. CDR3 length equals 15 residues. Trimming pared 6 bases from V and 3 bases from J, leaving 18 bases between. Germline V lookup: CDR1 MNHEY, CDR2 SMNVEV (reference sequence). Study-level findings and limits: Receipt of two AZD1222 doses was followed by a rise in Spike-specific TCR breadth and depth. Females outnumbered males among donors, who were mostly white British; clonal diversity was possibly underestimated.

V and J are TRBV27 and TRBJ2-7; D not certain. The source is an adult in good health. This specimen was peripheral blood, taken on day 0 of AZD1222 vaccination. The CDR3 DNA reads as TGTGCCAGCAGGCCTATCAACAGCATTCTCTACGAGCAGTACTTC. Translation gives CASRPINSILYEQYF.